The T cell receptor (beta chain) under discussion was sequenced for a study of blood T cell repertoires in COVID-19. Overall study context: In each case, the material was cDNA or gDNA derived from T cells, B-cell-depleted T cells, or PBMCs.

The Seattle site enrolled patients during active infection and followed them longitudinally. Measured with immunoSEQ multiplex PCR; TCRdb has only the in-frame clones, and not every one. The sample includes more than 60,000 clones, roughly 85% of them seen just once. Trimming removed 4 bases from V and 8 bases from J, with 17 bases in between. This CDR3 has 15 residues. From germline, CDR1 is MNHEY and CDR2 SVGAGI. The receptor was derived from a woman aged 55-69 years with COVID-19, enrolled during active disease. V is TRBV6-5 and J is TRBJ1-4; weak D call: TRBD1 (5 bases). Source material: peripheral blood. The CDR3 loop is CASSLTGQGGEKLFF. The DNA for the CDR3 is TGTGCCAGCAGTTTGACCGGGCAGGGAGGCGAAAAACTGTTTTTT.